This TCR beta chain stems from a study of CD8 T cells in Susac syndrome (dated by TCRdb to the late 2010s). About the study as a whole: The study used repertoire sequencing to test whether antigen drove CD8+ T cell activation and differentiation in Susac syndrome. CD8+ T cell repertoire clonality was compared between some 12 healthy donors, roughly 14 Susac syndrome patients and some 15 multiple sclerosis patients.

Points the paper makes about the study in general: The number of individuals in the TCR sequencing and HLA analysis was recognized as being relatively small.

As regards this clonotype: Its antigen has not been determined. It has no much larger one-base neighbor in the sample; base qualities were not kept.

RNA was extracted using the RNeasy kit, and about 0.45 to 1 microgram was reverse transcribed with random hexamers. The immunoSEQ multiplex PCR assay, which covers 54 Vbeta and 13 Jbeta segments, was used to amplify TCR beta CDR3 regions. Bias from PCR amplification was corrected by using a synthetic template baseline for primer optimization and for computational correction. The original pipeline was this. Reads were annotated to V, D and J genes per IMGT and analyzed with immunoSEQ Analyzer, keeping only productive sequences. Clonality was computed as one minus Shannon entropy normalized by log2 of the number of productive unique sequences. For each patient and control, public and private clones were evaluated within the 100 most prevalent clones. A clone was defined as Susac-specific if it was absent from the healthy and MS cohorts, from 1052 published viral clones and from other ImmuneACCESS disease sequences. In-frame beta chains were kept once TCRdb had trimmed the public reads at Q25 with fastp and called clones with MiXCR. Each entry merges the rows of one CDR3 protein and shows their most common DNA and genes. TCRdb's processing, not the authors', yielded these V and J calls. This sample gives some 450,000 distinct CDR3 sequences in total; approximately 85% of them show up just once. Clones ranked in the top ten supply roughly 0.1% of the sample.

Peripheral blood CD8+ and CD4+ T cells from healthy donors, Susac syndrome patients and multiple sclerosis patients were profiled using high-throughput TCR beta sequencing. The multiple sclerosis controls were treatment-naive patients who had stable or active relapsing-remitting disease and met the revised McDonald criteria. Bulk CD8+ and CD4+ T cells were purified by magnetic negative isolation, while CD8+ TEMRA cells were enriched using FACS. Blood was collected in EDTA tubes and processed within 24 hours, with PBMCs isolated through density gradient centrifugation. PBMCs intended for TCR sequencing were frozen in liquid nitrogen and were later thawed in a 37 degrees C water bath. The sorted or isolated CD4+, CD8+ and CD8+ TEMRA cells reached a purity of at least 90%. The CDR3 contains 11 residues, cysteine and phenylalanine counted. Only CDR3 DNA is held: 33 bases, read in frame from base 1. CDR1 is given as SQVTM and CDR2 as ANQGSEA, both from the germline V gene. Trimming takes 2 bases from V and 6 bases from J, and the germline ends sit 8 bases apart.

Recombination connected TRBV29-1 to TRBJ2-7; the D gene cannot be resolved reliably. This receptor was obtained from a human donor with multiple sclerosis. Sequenced material: CD8+ T cells from PBMCs. In nucleotide form, the sequence is TGCAGCGTTGAATCAATAGGCGAGCAGTACTTC. Its product reads: CSVESIGEQYF.